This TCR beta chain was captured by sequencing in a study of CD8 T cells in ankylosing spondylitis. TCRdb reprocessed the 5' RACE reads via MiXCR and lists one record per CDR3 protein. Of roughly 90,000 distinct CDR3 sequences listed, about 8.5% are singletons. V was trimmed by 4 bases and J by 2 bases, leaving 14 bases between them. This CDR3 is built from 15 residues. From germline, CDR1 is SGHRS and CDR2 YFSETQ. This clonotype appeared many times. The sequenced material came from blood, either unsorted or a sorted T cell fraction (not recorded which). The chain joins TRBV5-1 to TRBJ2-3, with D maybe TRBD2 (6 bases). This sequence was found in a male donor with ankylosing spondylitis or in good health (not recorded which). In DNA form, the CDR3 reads TGCGCCAGCAGCCCGGGGGACGGTTCCACAGATACGCAGTATTTT. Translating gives CASSPGDGSTDTQYF. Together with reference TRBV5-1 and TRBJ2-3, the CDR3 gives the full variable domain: KAGVTQTPRYLIKTRGQQVTLSCSPISGHRSVSWYQQTPGQGLQFLFEYFSETQRNKGNFPGRFSGRQFSNSRSEMNVSTLELGDSALYLCASSPGDGSTDTQYFGPGTRLTVL.